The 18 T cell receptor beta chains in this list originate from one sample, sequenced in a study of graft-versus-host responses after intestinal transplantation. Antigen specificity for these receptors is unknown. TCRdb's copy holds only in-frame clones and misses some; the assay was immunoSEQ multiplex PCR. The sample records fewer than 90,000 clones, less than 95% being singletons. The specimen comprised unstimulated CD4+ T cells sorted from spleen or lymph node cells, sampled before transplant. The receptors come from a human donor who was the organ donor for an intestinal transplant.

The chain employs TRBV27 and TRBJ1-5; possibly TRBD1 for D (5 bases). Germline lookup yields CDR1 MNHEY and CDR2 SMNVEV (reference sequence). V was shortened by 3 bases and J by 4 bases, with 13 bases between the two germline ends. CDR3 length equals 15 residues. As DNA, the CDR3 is TGTGCCAGCAGTTTTTTAGGACATCGAAATCAGCCCCAGCATTTT. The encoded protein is CASSFLGHRNQPQHF.

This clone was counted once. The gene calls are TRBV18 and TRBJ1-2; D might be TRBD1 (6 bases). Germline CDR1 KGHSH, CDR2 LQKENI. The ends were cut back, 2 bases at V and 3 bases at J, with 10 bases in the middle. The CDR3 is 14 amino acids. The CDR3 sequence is CASSPMGADYGYTF. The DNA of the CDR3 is TGTGCCAGCTCACCAATGGGGGCGGACTATGGCTACACCTTC.

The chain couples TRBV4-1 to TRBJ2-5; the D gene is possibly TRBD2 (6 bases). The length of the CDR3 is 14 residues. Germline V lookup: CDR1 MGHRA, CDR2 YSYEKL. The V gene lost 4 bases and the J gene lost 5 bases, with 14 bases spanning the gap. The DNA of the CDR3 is TGCGCCAGCAGCCCGGGAATTGGGGGGGAGACCCAGTACTTC. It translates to CASSPGIGGETQYF.

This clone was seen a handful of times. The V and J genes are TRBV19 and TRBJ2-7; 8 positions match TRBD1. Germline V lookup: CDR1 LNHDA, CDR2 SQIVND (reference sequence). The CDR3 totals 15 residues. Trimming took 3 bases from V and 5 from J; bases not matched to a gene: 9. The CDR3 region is CASSIRGLTGDEQYF. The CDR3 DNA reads TGTGCCAGTAGTATCAGGGGCCTGACAGGGGACGAGCAGTACTTC.

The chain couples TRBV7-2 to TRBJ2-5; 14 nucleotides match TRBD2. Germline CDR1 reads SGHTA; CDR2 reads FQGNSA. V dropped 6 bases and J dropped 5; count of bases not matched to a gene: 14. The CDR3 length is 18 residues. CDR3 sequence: CASRFGLAGGPPRETQYF. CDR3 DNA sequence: TGTGCCAGCAGATTTGGACTAGCGGGGGGCCCTCCCAGGGAGACCCAGTACTTC.

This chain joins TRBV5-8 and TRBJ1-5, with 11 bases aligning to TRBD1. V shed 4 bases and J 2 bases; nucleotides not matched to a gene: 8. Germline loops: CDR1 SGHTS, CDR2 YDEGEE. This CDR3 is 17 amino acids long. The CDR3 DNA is TGTGCCAGCAGCCCGGACAGGGGGCGGCGGCGCAATCAGCCCCAGCATTTT. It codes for CASSPDRGRRRNQPQHF.

CDR3 in DNA: TGTGCCAGCAGTTTATGGGGCCCCGGGATCGGAAACACCATATATTTT. It specifies CASSLWGPGIGNTIYF. V and J are TRBV27 and TRBJ1-3; D is perhaps TRBD1 (5 bases). The CDR3 is 16 amino acids. Looked up from germline, CDR1 is MNHEY and CDR2 is SMNVEV (reference sequence). Trimming removed 1 base from V and 4 bases from J, with 14 bases in between.

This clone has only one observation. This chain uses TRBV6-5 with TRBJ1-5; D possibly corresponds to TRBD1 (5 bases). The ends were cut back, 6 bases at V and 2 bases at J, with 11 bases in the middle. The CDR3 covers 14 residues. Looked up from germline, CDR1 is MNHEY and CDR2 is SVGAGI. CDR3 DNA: TGTGCCAGCAGGCTTGGGGGAGGCAATCAGCCCCAGCATTTT. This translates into CASRLGGGNQPQHF.

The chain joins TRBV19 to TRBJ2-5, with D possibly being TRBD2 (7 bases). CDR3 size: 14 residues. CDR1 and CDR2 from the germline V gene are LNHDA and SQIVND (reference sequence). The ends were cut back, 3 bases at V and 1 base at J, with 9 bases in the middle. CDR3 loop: CASSMRGLQETQYF. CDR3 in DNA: TGTGCCAGTAGTATGCGGGGGCTCCAAGAGACCCAGTACTTC.

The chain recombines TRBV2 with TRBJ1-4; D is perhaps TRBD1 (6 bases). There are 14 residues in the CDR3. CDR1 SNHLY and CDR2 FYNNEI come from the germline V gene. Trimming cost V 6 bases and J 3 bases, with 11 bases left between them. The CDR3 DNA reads TGTGCCAGCAGGATGGACAGATCTAATGAAAAACTGTTTTTT. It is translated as CASRMDRSNEKLFF.

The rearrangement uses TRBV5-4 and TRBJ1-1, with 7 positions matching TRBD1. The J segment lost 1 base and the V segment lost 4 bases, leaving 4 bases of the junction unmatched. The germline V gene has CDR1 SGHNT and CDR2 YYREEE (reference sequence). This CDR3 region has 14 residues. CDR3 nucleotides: TGTGCCAGCAGCCCGGACAGGCGGAACACTGAAGCTTTCTTT. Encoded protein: CASSPDRRNTEAFF.

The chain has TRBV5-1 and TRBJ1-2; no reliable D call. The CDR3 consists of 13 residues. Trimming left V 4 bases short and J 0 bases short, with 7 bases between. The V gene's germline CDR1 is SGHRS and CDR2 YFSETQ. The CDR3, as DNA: TGCGCCAGCAGCCTTCTGGCTAACTATGGCTACACCTTC. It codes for CASSLLANYGYTF.

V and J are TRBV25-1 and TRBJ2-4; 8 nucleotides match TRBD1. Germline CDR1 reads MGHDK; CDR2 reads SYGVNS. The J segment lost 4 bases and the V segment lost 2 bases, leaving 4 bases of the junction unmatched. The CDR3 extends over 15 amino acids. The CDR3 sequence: CASSERGQEKNIQYF. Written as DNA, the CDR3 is TGTGCCAGCAGTGAACGGGGACAGGAGAAAAACATTCAGTACTTC.

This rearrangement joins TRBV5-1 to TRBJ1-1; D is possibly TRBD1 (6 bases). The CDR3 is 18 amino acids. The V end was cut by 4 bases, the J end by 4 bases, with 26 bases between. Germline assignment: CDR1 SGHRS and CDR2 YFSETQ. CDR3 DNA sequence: TGCGCCAGCAGCGTACACTCAGGGGTTTTATCGGCGATCACTGAAGCTTTCTTT. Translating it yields CASSVHSGVLSAITEAFF.

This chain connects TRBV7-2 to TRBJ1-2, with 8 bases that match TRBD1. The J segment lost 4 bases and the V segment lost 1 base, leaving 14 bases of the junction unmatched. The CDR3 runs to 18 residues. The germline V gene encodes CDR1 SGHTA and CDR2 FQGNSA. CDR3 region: CASSLVGTGGRVGYGYTF. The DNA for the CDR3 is TGTGCCAGCAGCTTAGTAGGCACAGGGGGTAGGGTCGGCTATGGCTACACCTTC.

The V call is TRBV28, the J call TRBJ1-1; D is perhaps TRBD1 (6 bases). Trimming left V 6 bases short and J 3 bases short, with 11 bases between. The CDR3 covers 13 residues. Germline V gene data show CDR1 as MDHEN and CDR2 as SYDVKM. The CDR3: CASSPGVYTEAFF. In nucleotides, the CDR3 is TGTGCCAGCAGCCCAGGGGTGTACACTGAAGCTTTCTTT. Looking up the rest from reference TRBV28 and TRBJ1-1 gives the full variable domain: DVKVTQSSRYLVKRTGEKVFLECVQDMDHENMFWYRQDPGLGLRLIYFSYDVKMKEKGDIPEGYSVSREKKERFSLILESASTNQTSMYLCASSPGVYTEAFFGQGTRLTVV.

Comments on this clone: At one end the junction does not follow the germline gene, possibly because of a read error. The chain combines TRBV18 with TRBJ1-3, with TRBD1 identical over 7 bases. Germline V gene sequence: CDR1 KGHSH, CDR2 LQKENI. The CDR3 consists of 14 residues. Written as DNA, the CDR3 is TGTGCCAGCTCGCCACAGGGGAAAGGAAACACCATATATTTT. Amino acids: CASSPQGKGNTIYF. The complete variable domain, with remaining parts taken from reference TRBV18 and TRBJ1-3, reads NAGVMQNPRHLVRRRGQEARLRCSPMKGHSHVYWYRQLPEEGLKFMVYLQKENIIDESGMPKERFSAEFPKEGPSILRIQQVVRGDSAAYFCASSPQGKGNTIYFGEGSWLTVV.

Here the CDR3 reads CASSMTLNTEAFF. CDR3 in DNA: TGTGCCAGCAGCATGACCCTGAACACTGAAGCTTTCTTT. This chain connects TRBV5-5 to TRBJ1-1; no reliable D call. Between the trimmed V and J ends, which lost 4 bases and 0 bases, there was a span of 7 bases. The CDR3 extends over 13 amino acids. Germline CDR1 SGHKS, CDR2 YYEKEE (reference sequence).